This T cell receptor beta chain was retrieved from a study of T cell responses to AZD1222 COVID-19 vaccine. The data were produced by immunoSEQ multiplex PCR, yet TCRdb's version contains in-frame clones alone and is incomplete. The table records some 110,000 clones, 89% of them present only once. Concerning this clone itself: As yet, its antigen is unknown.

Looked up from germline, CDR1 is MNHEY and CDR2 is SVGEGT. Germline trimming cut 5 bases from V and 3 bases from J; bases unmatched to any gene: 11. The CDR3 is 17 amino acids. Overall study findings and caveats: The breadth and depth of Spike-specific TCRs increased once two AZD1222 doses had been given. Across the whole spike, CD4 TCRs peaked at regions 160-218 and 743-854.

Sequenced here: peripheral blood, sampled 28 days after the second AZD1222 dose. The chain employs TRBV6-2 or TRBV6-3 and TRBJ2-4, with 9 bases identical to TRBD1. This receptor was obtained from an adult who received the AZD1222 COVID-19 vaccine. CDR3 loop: CASSPGQGGSVKNIQYF. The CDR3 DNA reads TGTGCCAGCAGTCCGGGACAGGGAGGCAGTGTCAAAAACATTCAGTACTTC.